A selection of T cell receptor beta chains follows, all from one sample in a study of T cells expressing NK-cell markers. TCRdb re-analyzed the 5' RACE reads; it lists each CDR3 protein once, without DNA. The sample table sets out hundreds of thousands of distinct CDR3 sequences. The sample taken for sequencing was blood T cells: a sorted CD56 or NKG2C T cell subset, CD4+ or CD8+ T cells, or bulk PBMC T cells (not recorded which). The receptors stem from a woman between 18 and 69 years old in good health. CDR3s include the opening cysteine and the closing phenylalanine or tryptophan.

j_call v_call cdr3_aa
TRBJ1-5 TRBV20-1 CSASTGQSPSQPQHF
TRBJ1-6 TRBV30 CASTSDRGLASPLHF
TRBJ2-2 TRBV29-1 CSGGTQAGELFF
TRBJ1-2 TRBV5-1 CASSGQGGYGYTF
TRBJ1-6 TRBV5-1 CASSSYPGQVNSPLHF
TRBJ1-2 TRBV12-3/TRBV12-4 CASSPVGESYGYTF
TRBJ2-5 TRBV5-1 CASSLSWSQETQYF
TRBJ2-7 TRBV14 CASIPRGWVRCNEQYF
TRBJ2-3 TRBV4-3 CASSGRLGGPDTQYF
TRBJ2-3 TRBV6-5 CASSYLSLAGGSDTQYF
TRBJ1-5 TRBV20-1 CSACPGESNQPQHF
TRBJ2-3 TRBV7-2 CASSEGGDTQYF
TRBJ2-1 TRBV6-1 CASSPRTVNNEQFF
TRBJ2-7 TRBV28 CASSSRLEQYF
TRBJ1-1 TRBV4-3 CASSPGSPSNTEAFF
TRBJ1-1 TRBV12-3/TRBV12-4 CASSVGTASTEAFF
TRBJ1-4 TRBV5-1 CASSPTPGFDEKLFF
TRBJ2-5 TRBV18 CASSPESGETQYF
TRBJ1-1 TRBV5-1 CASSLDPKRDVEAFF
TRBJ2-1 TRBV7-8 CASSRTLVNEQFF
TRBJ2-1 TRBV20-1 CSAREWRKDGGANEQFF
TRBJ2-7 TRBV7-3 CASSLGPPGYEQYF
TRBJ2-1 TRBV20-1 CSAPVNYNEQFF
TRBJ2-7 TRBV7-2 CASSSLTRREQYF
TRBJ2-3 TRBV6-2/TRBV6-3 CASTASAQSTDTQYF